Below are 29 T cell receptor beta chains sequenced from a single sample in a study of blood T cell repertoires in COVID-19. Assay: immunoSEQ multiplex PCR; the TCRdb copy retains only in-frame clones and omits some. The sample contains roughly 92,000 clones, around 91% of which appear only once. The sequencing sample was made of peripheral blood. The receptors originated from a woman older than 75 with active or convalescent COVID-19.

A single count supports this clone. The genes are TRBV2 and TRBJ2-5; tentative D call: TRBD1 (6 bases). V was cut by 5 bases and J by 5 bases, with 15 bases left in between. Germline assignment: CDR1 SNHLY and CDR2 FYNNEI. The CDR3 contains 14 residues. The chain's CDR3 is CASSSPGVVETQYF. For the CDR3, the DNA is TGTGCCAGCAGTTCTCCAGGGGTGGTTGAGACCCAGTACTTC.

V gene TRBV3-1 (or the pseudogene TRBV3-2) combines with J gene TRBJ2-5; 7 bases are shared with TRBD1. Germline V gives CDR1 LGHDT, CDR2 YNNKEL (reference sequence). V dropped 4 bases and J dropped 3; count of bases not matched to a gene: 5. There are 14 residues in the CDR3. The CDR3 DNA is TGTGCCAGCAGCCCTGGGACAGAGGAAGAGACCCAGTACTTC. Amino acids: CASSPGTEEETQYF.

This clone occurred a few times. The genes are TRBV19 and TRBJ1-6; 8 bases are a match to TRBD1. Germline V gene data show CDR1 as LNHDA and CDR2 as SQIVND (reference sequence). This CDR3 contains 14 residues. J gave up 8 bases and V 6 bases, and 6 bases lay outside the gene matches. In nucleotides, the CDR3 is TGTGCCAGTAGCCGGGACAGGACCTATTCACCCCTCCACTTT. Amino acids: CASSRDRTYSPLHF. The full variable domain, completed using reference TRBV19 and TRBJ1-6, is DGGITQSPKYLFRKEGQNVTLSCEQNLNHDAMYWYRQDPGQGLRLIYYSQIVNDFQKGDIAEGYSVSREKKESFPLTVTSAQKNPTAFYLCASSRDRTYSPLHFGNGTRLTVT.

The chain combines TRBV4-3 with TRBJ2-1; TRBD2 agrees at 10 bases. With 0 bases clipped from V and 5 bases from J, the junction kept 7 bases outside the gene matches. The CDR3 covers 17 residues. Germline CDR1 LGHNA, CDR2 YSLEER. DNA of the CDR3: TGCGCCAGCAGCCAAGACCCCGGGACTAGCGTCAACAATGAGCAGTTCTTC. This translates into CASSQDPGTSVNNEQFF.

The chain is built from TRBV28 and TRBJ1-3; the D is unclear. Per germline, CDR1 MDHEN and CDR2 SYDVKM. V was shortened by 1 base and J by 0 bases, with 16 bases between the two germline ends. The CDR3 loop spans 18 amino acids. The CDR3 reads CASSLFLGRTTSGNTIYF. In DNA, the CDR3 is TGTGCCAGCAGTTTATTCCTTGGCAGAACCACCTCTGGAAACACCATATATTTT.

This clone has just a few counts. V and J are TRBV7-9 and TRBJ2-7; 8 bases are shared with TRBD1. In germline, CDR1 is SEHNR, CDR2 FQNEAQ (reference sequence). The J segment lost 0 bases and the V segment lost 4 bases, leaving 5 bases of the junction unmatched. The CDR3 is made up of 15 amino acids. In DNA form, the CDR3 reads TGTGCCAGCAGCTCTCCGGGACAGGACTCCTACGAGCAGTACTTC. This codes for CASSSPGQDSYEQYF.

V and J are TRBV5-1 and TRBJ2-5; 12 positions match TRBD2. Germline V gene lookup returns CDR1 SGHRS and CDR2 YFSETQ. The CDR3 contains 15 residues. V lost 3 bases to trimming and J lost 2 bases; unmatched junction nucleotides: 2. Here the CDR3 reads CASSSGTSGQETQYF. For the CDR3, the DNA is TGCGCCAGCAGCTCCGGGACTAGCGGGCAAGAGACCCAGTACTTC. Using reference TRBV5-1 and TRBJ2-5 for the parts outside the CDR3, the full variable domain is KAGVTQTPRYLIKTRGQQVTLSCSPISGHRSVSWYQQTPGQGLQFLFEYFSETQRNKGNFPGRFSGRQFSNSRSEMNVSTLELGDSALYLCASSSGTSGQETQYFGPGTRLLVL.

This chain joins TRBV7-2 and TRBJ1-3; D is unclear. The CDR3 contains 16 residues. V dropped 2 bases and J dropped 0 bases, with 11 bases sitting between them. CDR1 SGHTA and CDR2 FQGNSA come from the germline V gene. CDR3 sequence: CASSLRTGSSGNTIYF. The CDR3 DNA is TGTGCCAGCAGCTTAAGGACGGGAAGCTCTGGAAACACCATATATTTT.

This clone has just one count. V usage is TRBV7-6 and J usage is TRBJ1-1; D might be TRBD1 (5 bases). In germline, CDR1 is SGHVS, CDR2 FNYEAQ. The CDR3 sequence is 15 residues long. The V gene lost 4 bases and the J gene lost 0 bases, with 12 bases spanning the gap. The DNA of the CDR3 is TGTGCCAGCAGCTCATTGACAGCCATGAACACTGAAGCTTTCTTT. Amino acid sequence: CASSSLTAMNTEAFF.

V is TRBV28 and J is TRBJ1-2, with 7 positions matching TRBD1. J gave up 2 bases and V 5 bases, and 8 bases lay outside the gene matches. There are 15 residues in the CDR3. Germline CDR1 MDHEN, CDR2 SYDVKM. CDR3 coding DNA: TGTGCCAGCAGTCTCGCCGGGACAGTAAACTATGGCTACACCTTC. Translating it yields CASSLAGTVNYGYTF.

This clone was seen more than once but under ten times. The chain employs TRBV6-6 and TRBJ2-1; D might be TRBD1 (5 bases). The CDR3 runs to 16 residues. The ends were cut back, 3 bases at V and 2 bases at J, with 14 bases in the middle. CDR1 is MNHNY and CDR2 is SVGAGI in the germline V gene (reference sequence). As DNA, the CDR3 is TGTGCCAGCAGTTATCGACGGACGGACACCTACAATGAGCAGTTCTTC. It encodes CASSYRRTDTYNEQFF.

In DNA form, the CDR3 reads TGCAGTGCTAGTTCTCTCTCTCGGTTATCAGCTTTCTTT. It translates to CSASSLSRLSAFF. V and J are TRBV20-1 and TRBJ1-1; D remains unclear. The CDR3 runs to 13 residues. The V end lost 3 bases, the J end lost 10 bases, and 18 bases lay between the germline ends. CDR1 DFQATT and CDR2 SNEGSKA come from the germline V gene (reference sequence).

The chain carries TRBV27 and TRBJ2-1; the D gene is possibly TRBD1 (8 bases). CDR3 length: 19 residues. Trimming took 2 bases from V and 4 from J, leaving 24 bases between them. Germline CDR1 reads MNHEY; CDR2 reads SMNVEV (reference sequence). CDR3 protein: CASSLRGLSGQGEYNEQFF. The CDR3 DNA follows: TGTGCCAGCAGTTTAAGGGGACTATCAGGACAGGGCGAATACAATGAGCAGTTCTTC.

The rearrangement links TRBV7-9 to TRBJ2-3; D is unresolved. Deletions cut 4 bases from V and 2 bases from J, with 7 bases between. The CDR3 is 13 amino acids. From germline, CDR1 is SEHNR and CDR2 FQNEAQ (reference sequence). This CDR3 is CASSSLDTDTQYF. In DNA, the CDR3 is TGTGCCAGCAGCTCATTAGACACAGATACGCAGTATTTT.

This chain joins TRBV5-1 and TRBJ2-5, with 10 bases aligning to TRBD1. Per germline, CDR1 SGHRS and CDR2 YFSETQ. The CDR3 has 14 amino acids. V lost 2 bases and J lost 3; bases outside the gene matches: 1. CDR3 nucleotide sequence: TGCGCCAGCAGCTTTGGGACAGGGGAAGAGACCCAGTACTTC. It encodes CASSFGTGEETQYF.

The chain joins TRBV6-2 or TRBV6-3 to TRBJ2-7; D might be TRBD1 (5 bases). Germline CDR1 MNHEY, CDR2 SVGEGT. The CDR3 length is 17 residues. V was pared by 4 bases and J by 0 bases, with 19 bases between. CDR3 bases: TGTGCCAGCAGTTCCCCCTTATTAGGGGTTGCCTCCTACGAGCAGTACTTC. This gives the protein CASSSPLLGVASYEQYF.

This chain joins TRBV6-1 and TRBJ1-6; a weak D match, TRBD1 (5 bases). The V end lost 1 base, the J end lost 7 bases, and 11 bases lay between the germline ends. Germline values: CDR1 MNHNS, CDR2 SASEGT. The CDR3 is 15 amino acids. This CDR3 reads CASSEVGRDNSPLHF. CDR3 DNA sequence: TGTGCCAGCAGTGAAGTCGGGAGGGACAATTCACCCCTCCACTTT.

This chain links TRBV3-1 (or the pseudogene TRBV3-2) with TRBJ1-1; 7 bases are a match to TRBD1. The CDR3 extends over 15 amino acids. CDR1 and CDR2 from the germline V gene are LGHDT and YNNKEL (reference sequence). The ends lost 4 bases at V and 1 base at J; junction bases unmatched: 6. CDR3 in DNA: TGTGCCAGCAGCCTAGGGGGACAGACGAACACTGAAGCTTTCTTT. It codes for CASSLGGQTNTEAFF.

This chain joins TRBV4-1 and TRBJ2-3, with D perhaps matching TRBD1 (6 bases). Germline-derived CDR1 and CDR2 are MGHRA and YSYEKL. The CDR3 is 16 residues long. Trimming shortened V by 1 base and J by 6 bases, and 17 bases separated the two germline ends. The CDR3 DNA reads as TGCGCCAGCAGCCAAGCGGTGGCAGGGGTTGGGGATACGCAGTATTTT. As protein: CASSQAVAGVGDTQYF.

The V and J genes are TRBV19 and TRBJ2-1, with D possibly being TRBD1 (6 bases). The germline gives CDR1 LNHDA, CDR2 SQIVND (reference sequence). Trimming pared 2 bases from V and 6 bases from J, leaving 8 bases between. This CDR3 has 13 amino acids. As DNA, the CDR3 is TGTGCCAGTAGTATAAACAGGGTCAATGAGCAGTTCTTC. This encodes CASSINRVNEQFF.

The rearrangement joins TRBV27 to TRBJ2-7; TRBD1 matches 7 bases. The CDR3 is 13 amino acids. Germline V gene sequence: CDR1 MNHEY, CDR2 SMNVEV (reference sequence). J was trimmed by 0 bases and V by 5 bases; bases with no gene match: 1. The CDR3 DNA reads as TGTGCCAGCAGTAGGGACAGCTCCTACGAGCAGTACTTC. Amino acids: CASSRDSSYEQYF.

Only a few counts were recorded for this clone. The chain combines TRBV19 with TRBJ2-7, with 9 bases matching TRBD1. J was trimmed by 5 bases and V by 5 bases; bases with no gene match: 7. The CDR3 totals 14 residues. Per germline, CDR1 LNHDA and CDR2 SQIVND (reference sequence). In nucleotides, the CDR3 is TGTGCCAGTAGTCCCGGACAGGGGTCCCACGAGCAGTACTTC. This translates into CASSPGQGSHEQYF.

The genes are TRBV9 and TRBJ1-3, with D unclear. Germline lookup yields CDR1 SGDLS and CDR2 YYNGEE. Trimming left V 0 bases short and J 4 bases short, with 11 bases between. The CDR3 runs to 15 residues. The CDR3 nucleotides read TGTGCCAGCAGCGTAGCTCCGGGATGGGGAAACACCATATATTTT. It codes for CASSVAPGWGNTIYF.

CDR3 sequence: CAWSVKGADTQYF. The CDR3 DNA is TGTGCCTGGAGTGTAAAAGGAGCGGATACGCAGTATTTT. V and J are TRBV30 and TRBJ2-3; D is uncertain. The CDR3 covers 13 residues. The V end was cut by 0 bases, the J end by 6 bases, with 10 bases between. Germline CDR1 reads GTSNPN; CDR2 reads SVGIG (reference sequence).

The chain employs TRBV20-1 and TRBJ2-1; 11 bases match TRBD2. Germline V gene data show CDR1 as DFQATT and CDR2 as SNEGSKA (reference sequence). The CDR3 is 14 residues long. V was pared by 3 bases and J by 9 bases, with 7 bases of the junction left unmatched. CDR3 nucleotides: TGCAGTGCTAGTGGGACTAGCGGACGGAGTGAGCAGTTCTTC. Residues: CSASGTSGRSEQFF.

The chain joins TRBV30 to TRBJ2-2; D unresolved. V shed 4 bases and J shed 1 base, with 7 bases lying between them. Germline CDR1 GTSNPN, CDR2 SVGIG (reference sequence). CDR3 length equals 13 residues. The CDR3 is CAWTPRNTGELFF. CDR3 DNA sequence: TGTGCCTGGACCCCCCGGAACACCGGGGAGCTGTTTTTT. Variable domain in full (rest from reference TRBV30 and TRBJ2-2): SQTIHQWPATLVQPVGSPLSLECTVEGTSNPNLYWYRQAAGRGLQLLFYSVGIGQISSEVPQNLSASRPQDRQFILSSKKLLLSDSGFYLCAWTPRNTGELFFGEGSRLTVL.

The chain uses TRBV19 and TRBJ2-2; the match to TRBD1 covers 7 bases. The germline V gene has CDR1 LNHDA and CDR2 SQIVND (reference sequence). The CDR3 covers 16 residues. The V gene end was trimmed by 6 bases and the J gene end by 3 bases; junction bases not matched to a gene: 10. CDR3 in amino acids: CASSPRGSADTGELFF. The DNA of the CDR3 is TGTGCCAGTAGCCCCAGGGGGTCCGCTGACACCGGGGAGCTGTTTTTT.

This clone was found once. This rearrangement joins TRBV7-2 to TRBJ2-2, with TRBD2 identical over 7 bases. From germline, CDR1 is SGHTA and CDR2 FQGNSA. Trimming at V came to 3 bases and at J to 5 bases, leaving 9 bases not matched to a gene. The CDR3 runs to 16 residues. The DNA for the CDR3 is TGTGCCAGCAGCTTGGGGACGGGAGGTTATACCGGGGAGCTGTTTTTT. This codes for CASSLGTGGYTGELFF.

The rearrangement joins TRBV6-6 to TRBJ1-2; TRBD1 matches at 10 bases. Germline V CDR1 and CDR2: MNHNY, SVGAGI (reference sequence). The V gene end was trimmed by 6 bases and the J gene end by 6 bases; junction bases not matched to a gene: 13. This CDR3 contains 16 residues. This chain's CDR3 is CASSGGLGQGGHGYTF. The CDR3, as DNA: TGTGCCAGCAGCGGCGGGCTCGGACAGGGGGGGCATGGCTACACCTTC.